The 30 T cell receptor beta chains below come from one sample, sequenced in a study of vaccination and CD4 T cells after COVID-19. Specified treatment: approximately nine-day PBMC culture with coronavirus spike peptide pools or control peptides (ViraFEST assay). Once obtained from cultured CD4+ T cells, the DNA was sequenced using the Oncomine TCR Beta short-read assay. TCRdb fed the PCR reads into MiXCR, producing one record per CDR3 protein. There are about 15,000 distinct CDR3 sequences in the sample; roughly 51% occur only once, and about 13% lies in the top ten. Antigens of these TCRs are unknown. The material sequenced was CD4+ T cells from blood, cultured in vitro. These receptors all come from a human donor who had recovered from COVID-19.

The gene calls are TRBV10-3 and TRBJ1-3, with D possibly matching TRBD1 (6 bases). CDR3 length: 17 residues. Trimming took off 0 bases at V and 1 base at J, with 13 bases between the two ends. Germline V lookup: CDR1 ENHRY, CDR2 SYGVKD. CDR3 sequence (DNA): TGTGCCATCAGTGAGTCGGGGGCCCTCCGGTCTGGAAACACCATATATTTT. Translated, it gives CAISESGALRSGNTIYF.

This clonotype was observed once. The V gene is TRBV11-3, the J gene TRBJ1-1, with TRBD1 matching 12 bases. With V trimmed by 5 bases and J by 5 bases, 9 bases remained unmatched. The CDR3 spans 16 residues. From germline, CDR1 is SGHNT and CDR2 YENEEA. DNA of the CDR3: TGTGCCAGCAGCAGCCGGGACAGGGGGCTGAGGACTGAAGCTTTCTTT. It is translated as CASSSRDRGLRTEAFF.

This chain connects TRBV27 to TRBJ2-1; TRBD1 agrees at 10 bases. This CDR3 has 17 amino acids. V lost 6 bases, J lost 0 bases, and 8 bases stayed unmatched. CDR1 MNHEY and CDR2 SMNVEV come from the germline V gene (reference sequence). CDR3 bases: TGTGCCAGCAGCCCCGGGACAGGGGCGAACTCCTACAATGAGCAGTTCTTC. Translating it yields CASSPGTGANSYNEQFF.

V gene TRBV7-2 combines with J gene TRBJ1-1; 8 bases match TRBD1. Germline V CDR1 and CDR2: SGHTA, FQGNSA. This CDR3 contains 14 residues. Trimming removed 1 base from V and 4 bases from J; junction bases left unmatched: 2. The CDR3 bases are TGTGCCAGCAGCTTAGACAGGGGGGGCACTGAAGCTTTCTTT. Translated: CASSLDRGGTEAFF. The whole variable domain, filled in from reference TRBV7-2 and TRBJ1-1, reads GAGVSQSPSNKVTEKGKDVELRCDPISGHTALYWYRQSLGQGLEFLIYFQGNSAPDKSGLPSDRFSAERTGGSVSTLTIQRTQQEDSAVYLCASSLDRGGTEAFFGQGTRLTVV.

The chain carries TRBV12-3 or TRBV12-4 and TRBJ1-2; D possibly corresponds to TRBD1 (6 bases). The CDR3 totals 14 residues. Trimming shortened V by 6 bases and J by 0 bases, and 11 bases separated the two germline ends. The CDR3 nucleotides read TGTGCCAGCAGCCCGGACAGAGCTAACTATGGCTACACCTTC. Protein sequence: CASSPDRANYGYTF.

Written as DNA, the CDR3 is TGTGCCAGCAGTTACCGCGACAGGACCGAGTCTTTCTTT. Translating it yields CASSYRDRTESFF. J is TRBJ1-1 and V is TRBV6-2 or TRBV6-3; TRBD1 is a possible D gene (6 bases). CDR3 size: 13 residues. The V gene lost 2 bases and the J gene lost 12 bases, with 16 bases spanning the gap. Germline assignment: CDR1 MNHEY and CDR2 SVGEGT.

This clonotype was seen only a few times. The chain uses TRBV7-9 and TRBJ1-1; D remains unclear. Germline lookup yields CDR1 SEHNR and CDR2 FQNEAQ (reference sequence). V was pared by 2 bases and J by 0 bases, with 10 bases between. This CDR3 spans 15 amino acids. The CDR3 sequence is CASSLPGQMNTEAFF. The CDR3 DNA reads TGTGCCAGCAGCTTACCCGGGCAGATGAACACTGAAGCTTTCTTT.

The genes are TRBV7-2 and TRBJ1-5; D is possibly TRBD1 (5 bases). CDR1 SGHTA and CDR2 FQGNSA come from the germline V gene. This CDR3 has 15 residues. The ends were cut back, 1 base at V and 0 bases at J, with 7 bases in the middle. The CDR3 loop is CASSLGQLSNQPQHF. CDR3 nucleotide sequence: TGTGCCAGCAGCTTAGGACAGCTTAGCAATCAGCCCCAGCATTTT. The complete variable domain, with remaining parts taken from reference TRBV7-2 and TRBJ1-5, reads GAGVSQSPSNKVTEKGKDVELRCDPISGHTALYWYRQSLGQGLEFLIYFQGNSAPDKSGLPSDRFSAERTGGSVSTLTIQRTQQEDSAVYLCASSLGQLSNQPQHFGDGTRLSIL.

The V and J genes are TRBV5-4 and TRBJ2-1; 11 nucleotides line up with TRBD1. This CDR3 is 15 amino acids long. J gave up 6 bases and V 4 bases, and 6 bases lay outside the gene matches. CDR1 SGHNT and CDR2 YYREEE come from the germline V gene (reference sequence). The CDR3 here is CASSAGQGAINEQFF. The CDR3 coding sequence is TGTGCCAGCAGCGCCGGACAGGGGGCGATCAATGAGCAGTTCTTC.

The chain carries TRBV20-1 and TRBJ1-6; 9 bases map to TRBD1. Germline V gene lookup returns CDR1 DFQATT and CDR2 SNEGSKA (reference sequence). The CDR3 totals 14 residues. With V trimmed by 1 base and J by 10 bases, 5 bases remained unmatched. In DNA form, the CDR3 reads TGCAGTGCTAGAGTCGGGACAGGGTGGTCACCCCTCCACTTT. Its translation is CSARVGTGWSPLHF.

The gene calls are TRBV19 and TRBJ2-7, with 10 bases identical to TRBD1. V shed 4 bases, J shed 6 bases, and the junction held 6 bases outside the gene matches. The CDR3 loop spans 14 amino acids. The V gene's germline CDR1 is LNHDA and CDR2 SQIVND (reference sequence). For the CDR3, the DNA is TGTGCCAGTAGTAGGGGGACAGGGGTTGGCGAGCAGTACTTC. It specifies CASSRGTGVGEQYF.

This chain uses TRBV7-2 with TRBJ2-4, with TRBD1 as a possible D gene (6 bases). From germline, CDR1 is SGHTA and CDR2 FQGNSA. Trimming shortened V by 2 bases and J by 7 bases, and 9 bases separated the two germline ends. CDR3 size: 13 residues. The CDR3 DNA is TGTGCCAGCAGCTTACAGGGGCACAACATTCAGTACTTC. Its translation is CASSLQGHNIQYF.

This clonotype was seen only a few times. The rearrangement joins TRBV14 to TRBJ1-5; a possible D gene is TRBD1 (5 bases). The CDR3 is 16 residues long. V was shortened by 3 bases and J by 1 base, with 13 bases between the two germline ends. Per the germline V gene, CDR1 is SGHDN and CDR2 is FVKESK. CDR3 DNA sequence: TGTGCCAGCAGCCACAGGGAGCTAAGGAGCAATCAGCCCCAGCATTTT. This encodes CASSHRELRSNQPQHF.

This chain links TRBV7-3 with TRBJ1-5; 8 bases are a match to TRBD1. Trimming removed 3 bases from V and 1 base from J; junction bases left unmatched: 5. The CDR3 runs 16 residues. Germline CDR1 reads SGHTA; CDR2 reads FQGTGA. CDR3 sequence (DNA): TGTGCCAGCAGCTTCGGACAGGGAAGGAGCAATCAGCCCCAGCATTTT. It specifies CASSFGQGRSNQPQHF. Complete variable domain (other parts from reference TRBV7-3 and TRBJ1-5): GAGVSQTPSNKVTEKGKYVELRCDPISGHTALYWYRQSLGQGPEFLIYFQGTGAADDSGLPNDRFFAVRPEGSVSTLKIQRTERGDSAVYLCASSFGQGRSNQPQHFGDGTRLSIL.

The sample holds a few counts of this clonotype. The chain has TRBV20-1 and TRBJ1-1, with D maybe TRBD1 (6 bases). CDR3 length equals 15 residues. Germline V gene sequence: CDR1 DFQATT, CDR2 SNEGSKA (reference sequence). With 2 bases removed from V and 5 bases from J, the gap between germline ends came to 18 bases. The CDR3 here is CSARKAHRAGTEAFF. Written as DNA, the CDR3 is TGCAGTGCTAGAAAAGCCCACAGGGCTGGAACTGAAGCTTTCTTT.

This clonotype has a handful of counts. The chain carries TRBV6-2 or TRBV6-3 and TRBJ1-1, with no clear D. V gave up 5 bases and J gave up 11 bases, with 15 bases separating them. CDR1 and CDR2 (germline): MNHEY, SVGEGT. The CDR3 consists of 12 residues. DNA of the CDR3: TGTGCCAGCAGTAACACCCTCGTACGCGCTTTCTTT. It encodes CASSNTLVRAFF.

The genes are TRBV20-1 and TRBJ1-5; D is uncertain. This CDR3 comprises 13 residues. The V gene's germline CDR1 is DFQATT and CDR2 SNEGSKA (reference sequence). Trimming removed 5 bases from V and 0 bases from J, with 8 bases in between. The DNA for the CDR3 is TGCAGTGCTGGGGTCCGTAGCAATCAGCCCCAGCATTTT. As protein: CSAGVRSNQPQHF.

CDR3 coding DNA: TGTGCCATCAGTGTCTCGGACGGGTACGGCTACACCTTC. It specifies CAISVSDGYGYTF. The chain employs TRBV10-3 and TRBJ1-2; D gene uncertain. V was shortened by 4 bases and J by 8 bases, with 14 bases between the two germline ends. Germline CDR1 and CDR2: ENHRY and SYGVKD. The CDR3 length is 13 residues.

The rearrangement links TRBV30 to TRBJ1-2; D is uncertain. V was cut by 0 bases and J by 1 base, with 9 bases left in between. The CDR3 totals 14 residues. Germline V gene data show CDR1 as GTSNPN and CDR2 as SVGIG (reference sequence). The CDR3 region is CAWSVAPFNYGYTF. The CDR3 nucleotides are TGTGCCTGGAGTGTCGCCCCTTTTAACTATGGCTACACCTTC.

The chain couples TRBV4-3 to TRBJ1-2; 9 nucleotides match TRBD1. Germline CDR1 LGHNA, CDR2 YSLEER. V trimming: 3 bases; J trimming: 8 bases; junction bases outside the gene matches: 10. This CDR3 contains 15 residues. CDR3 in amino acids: CASSHQQGAKRGYTF. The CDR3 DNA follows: TGCGCCAGCAGCCACCAACAGGGGGCAAAAAGGGGCTACACCTTC.

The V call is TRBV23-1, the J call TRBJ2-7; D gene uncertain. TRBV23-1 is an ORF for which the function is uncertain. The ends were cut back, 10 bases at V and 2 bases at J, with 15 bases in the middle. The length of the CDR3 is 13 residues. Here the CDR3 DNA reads TGCGCCAACTGTCCAGGTTACGCCTACGAGCAGTACTTC. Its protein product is CANCPGYAYEQYF.

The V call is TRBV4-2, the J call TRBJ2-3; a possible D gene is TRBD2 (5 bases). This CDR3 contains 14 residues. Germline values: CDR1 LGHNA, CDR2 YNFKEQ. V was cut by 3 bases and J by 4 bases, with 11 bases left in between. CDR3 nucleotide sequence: TGTGCCAGCAGCCAGAGGCGGGTTCCAGATACGCAGTATTTT. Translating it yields CASSQRRVPDTQYF.

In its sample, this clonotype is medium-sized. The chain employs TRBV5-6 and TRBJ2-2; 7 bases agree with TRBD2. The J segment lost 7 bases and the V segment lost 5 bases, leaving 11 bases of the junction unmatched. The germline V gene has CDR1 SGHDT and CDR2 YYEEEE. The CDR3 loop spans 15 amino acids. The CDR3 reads CASSPRGVLVGELFF. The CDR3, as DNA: TGTGCCAGCAGTCCCCGGGGGGTTCTGGTCGGGGAGCTGTTTTTT.

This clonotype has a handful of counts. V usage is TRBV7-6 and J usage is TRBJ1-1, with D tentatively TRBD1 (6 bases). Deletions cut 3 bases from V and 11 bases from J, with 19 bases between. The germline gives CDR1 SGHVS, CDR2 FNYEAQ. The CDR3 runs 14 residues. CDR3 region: CASSFTREGGAAFF. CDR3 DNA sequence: TGTGCCAGCAGCTTTACCCGGGAGGGGGGTGCCGCTTTCTTT.

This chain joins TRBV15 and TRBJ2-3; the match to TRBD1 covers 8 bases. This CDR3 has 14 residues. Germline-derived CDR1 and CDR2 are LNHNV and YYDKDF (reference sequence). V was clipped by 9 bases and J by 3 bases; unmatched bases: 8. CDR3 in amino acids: CATIGQGATDTQYF. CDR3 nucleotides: TGTGCCACAATAGGGCAGGGGGCAACAGATACGCAGTATTTT.

CDR3 DNA sequence: TGTGCCAGCAGTGGGAGGGGAACCCACGAGCAGTACTTC. Amino acid sequence: CASSGRGTHEQYF. V and J are TRBV2 and TRBJ2-7; the D gene is possibly TRBD2 (6 bases). Germline-derived CDR1 and CDR2 are SNHLY and FYNNEI. This CDR3 has 13 residues. The ends were cut back, 4 bases at V and 5 bases at J, with 12 bases in the middle.

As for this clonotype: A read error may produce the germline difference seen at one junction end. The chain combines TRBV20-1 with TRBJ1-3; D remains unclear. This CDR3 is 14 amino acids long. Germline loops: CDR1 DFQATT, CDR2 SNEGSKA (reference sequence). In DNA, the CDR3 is TGCAGTGCTAGTCACCTCAGCTCTGGAGACACCATATATTTT. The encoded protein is CSASHLSSGDTIYF.

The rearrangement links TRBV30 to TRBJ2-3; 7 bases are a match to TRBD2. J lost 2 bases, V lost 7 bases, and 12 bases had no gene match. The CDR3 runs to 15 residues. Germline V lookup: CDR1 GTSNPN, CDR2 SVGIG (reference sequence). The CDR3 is CASGWGGILTDTQYF. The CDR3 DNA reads TGTGCCTCCGGGTGGGGGGGGATACTCACAGATACGCAGTATTTT.

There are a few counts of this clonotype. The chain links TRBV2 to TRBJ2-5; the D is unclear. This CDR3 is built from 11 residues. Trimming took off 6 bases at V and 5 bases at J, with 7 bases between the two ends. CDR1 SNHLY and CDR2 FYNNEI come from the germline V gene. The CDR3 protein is CASRLGETQYF. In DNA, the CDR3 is TGTGCCAGCAGACTGGGGGAGACCCAGTACTTC. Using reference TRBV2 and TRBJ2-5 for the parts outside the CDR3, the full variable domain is EPEVTQTPSHQVTQMGQEVILRCVPISNHLYFYWYRQILGQKVEFLVSFYNNEISEKSEIFDDQFSVERPDGSNFTLKIRSTKLEDSAMYFCASRLGETQYFGPGTRLLVL.

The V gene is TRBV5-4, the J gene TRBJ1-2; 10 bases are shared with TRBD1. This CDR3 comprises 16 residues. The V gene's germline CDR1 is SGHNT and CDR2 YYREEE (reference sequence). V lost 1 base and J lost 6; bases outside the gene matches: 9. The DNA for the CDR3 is TGTGCCAGCAGCTTGATCGGACAGGGGGTTCCCGATGGCTACACCTTC. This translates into CASSLIGQGVPDGYTF. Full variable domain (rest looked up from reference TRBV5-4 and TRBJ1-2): ETGVTQSPTHLIKTRGQQVTLRCSSQSGHNTVSWYQQALGQGPQFIFQYYREEENGRGNFPPRFSGLQFPNYSSELNVNALELDDSALYLCASSLIGQGVPDGYTFGSGTRLTVV.